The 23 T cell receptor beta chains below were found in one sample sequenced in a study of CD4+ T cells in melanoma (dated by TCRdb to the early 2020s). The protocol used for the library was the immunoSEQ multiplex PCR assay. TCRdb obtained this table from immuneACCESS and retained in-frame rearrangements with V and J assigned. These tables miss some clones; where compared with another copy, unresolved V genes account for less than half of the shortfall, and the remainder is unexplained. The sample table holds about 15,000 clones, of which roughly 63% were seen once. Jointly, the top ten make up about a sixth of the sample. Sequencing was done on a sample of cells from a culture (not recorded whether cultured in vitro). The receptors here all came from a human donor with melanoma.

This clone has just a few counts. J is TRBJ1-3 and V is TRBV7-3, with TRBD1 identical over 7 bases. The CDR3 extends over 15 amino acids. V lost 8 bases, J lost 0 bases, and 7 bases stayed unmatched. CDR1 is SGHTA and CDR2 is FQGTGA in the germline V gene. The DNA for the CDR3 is TGTGCCAGCTCCAAACAGGGGCCCTCTGGAAACACCATATATTTT. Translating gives CASSKQGPSGNTIYF. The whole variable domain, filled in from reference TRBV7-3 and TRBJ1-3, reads GAGVSQTPSNKVTEKGKYVELRCDPISGHTALYWYRQSLGQGPEFLIYFQGTGAADDSGLPNDRFFAVRPEGSVSTLKIQRTERGDSAVYLCASSKQGPSGNTIYFGEGSWLTVV.

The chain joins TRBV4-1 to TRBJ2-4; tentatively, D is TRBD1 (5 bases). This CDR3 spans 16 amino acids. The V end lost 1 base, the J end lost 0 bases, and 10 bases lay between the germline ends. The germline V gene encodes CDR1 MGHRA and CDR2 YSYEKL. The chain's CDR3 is CASSQGRALAKNIQYF. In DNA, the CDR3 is TGCGCCAGCAGCCAAGGCAGGGCTTTAGCCAAAAACATTCAGTACTTC.

Here the CDR3 DNA reads TGTGCCAGCAGTGATGCTGGCCACAGGGGGACCGAGCAGTACTTC. Amino acids: CASSDAGHRGTEQYF. V usage is TRBV6-1 and J usage is TRBJ2-7, with 8 bases that match TRBD1. Germline trimming cut 3 bases from V and 6 bases from J; bases unmatched to any gene: 10. The length of the CDR3 is 15 residues. The V gene's germline CDR1 is MNHNS and CDR2 SASEGT.

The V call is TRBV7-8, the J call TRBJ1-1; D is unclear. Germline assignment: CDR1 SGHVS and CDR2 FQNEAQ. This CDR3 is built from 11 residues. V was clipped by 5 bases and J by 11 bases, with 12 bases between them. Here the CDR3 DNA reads TGTGCCAGCAGCATGAGGACCTTGGCTTTCTTT. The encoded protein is CASSMRTLAFF.

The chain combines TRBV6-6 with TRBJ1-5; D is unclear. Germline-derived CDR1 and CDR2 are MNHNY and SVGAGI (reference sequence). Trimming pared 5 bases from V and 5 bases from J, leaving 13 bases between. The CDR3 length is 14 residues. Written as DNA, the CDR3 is TGTGCCAGCAGTCGCCGCAGAACATATCAGCCCCAGCATTTT. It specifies CASSRRRTYQPQHF.

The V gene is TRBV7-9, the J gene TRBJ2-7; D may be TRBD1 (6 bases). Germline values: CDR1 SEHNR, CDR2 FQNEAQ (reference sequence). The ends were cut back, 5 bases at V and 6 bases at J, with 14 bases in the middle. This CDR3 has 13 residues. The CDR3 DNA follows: TGTGCCAGCAGCCTCATCGGCAGGGGCGAGCAGTACTTC. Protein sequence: CASSLIGRGEQYF.

The CDR3 sequence is CASSRTVFYGYTF. In DNA, the CDR3 is TGTGCCAGCAGCCGAACAGTATTCTATGGCTACACCTTC. The rearrangement uses TRBV6-1 and TRBJ1-2; D not certain. Germline lookup yields CDR1 MNHNS and CDR2 SASEGT. This CDR3 has 13 residues. V lost 6 bases and J 4 bases, leaving 12 bases between the germline ends.

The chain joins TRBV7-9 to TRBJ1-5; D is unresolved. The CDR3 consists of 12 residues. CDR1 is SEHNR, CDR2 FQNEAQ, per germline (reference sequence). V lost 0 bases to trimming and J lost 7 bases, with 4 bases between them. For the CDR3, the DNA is TGTGCCAGCAGCTTAGCAGGACAGCCCCAGCATTTT. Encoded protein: CASSLAGQPQHF.

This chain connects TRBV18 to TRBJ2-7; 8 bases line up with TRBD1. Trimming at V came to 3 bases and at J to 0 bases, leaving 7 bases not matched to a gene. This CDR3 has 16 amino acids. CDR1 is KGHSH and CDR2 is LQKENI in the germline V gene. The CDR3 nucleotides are TGTGCCAGCTCACCCCAGGGACAGGTGAGCTCCTACGAGCAGTACTTC. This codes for CASSPQGQVSSYEQYF.

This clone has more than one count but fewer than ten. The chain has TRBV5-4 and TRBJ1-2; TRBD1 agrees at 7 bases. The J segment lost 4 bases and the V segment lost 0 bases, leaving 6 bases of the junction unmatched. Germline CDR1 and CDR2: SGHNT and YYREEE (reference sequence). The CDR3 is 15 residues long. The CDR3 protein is CASSLARGQSYGYTF. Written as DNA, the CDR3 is TGTGCCAGCAGCTTGGCCCGGGGACAGTCCTATGGCTACACCTTC. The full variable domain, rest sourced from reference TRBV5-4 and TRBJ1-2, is ETGVTQSPTHLIKTRGQQVTLRCSSQSGHNTVSWYQQALGQGPQFIFQYYREEENGRGNFPPRFSGLQFPNYSSELNVNALELDDSALYLCASSLARGQSYGYTFGSGTRLTVV.

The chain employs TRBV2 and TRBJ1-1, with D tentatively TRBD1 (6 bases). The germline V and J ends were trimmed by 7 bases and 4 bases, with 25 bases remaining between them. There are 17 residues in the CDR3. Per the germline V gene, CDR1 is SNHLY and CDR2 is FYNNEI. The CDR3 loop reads CASTRKGTPGALTEAFF. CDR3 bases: TGTGCCAGCACCCGAAAGGGGACACCCGGGGCCCTCACTGAAGCTTTCTTT.

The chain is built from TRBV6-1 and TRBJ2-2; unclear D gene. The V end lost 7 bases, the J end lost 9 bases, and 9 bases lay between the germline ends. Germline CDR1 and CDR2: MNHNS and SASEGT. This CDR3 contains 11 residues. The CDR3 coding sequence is TGTGCCAGCACCGACGGCAGGGAGCTGTTTTTT. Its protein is CASTDGRELFF.

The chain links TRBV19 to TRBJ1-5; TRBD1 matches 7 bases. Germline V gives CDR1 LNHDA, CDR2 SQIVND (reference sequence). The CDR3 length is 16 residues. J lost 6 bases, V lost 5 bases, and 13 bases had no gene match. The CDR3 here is CASSLRPRQGRQPQHF. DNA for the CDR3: TGTGCCAGTAGTCTTAGACCCAGACAGGGTCGTCAGCCCCAGCATTTT.

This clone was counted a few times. The CDR3 region has the DNA TGTGCCAGTAGTATAGCCCCGGATGCGAACACTGAAGCTTTCTTT. Translated: CASSIAPDANTEAFF. The chain carries TRBV19 and TRBJ1-1; unclear D gene. The CDR3 runs to 15 residues. V lost 1 base, J lost 1 base, and 10 bases lay in between. Germline V gene data show CDR1 as LNHDA and CDR2 as SQIVND (reference sequence).

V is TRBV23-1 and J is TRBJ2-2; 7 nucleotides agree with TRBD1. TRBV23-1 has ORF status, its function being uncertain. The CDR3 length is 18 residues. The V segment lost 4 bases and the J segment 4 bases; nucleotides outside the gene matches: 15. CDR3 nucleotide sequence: TGCGCCAGCAGTCCCCGAGACAGGGAGAATCTGGGCACCGGGGAGCTGTTTTTT. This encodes CASSPRDRENLGTGELFF.

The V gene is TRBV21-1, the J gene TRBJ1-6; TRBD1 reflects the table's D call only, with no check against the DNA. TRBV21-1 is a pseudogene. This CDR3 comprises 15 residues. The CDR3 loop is CASSYRGGHNSPLHF. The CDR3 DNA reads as TGTGCCAGCAGTTACAGGGGAGGCCACAATTCACCCCTCCACTTT.

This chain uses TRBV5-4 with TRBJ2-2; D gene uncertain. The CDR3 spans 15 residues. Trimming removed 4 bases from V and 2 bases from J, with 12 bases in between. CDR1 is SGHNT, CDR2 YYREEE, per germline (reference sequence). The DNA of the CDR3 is TGTGCCAGCAGCACTGGACGGGCAAACACCGGGGAGCTGTTTTTT. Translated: CASSTGRANTGELFF.

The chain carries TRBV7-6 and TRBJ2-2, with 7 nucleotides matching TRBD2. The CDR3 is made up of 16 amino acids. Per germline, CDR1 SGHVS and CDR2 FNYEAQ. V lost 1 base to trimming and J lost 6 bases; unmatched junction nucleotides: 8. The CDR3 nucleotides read TGTGCCAGCAGCTTAGTTAGCGGGTCGATCCCCGGGGAGCTGTTTTTT. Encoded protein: CASSLVSGSIPGELFF.

CDR3 nucleotides: TGCAGCGTTTTACCTTCGGAGACCCAGTACTTC. Encoded protein: CSVLPSETQYF. The chain couples TRBV29-1 to TRBJ2-5; no clear D gene. Between the trimmed V and J ends, which lost 5 bases and 5 bases, there was a span of 9 bases. Germline assignment: CDR1 SQVTM and CDR2 ANQGSEA. The CDR3 loop spans 11 amino acids. Looking up the rest from reference TRBV29-1 and TRBJ2-5 gives the full variable domain: SAVISQKPSRDICQRGTSLTIQCQVDSQVTMMFWYRQQPGQSLTLIATANQGSEATYESGFVIDKFPISRPNLTFSTLTVSNMSPEDSSIYLCSVLPSETQYFGPGTRLLVL.

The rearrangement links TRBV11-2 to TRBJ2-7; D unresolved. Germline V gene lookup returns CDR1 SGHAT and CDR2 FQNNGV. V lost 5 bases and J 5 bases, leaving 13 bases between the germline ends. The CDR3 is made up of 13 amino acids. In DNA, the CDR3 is TGTGCCAGCAGCCTATCGAGGCGCGACGAGCAGTACTTC. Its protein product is CASSLSRRDEQYF.

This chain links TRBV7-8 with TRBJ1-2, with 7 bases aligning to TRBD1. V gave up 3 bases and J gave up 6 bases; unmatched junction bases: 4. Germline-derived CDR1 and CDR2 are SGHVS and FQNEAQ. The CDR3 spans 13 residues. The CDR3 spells CASSFPGGNGYTF. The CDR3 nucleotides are TGTGCCAGCAGCTTTCCAGGGGGAAATGGCTACACCTTC.

CDR3 region: CASSWGGNQPQHF. CDR3 DNA sequence: TGTGCCAGCAGTTGGGGGGGCAATCAGCCCCAGCATTTT. J is TRBJ1-5 and V is TRBV2; a possible D gene is TRBD1 (5 bases). This CDR3 spans 13 amino acids. Germline CDR1 SNHLY, CDR2 FYNNEI. Trimming took off 5 bases at V and 2 bases at J, with 7 bases between the two ends.

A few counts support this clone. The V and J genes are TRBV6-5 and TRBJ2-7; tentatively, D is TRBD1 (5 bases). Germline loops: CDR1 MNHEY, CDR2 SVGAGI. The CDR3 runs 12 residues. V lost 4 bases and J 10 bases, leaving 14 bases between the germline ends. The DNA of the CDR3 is TGTGCCAGCAGTTTCAGTGGCCAGGGACAGTACTTC. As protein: CASSFSGQGQYF.